What follows describes a single TCR beta chain. Its antigen is unknown. The sample is drawn from a study of CD8+ T cells in alopecia areata. Per germline, CDR1 MNHEY and CDR2 SMNVEV (reference sequence). The CDR3 runs to 18 residues. The V end lost 5 bases, the J end lost 3 bases, and 20 bases lay between the germline ends. The treatment here: oral pan-JAK inhibitor, 5-10 mg twice daily. Alopecia areata patients provided lesional scalp punch biopsies and peripheral blood. Overall study results and limits: Many expanded lesional clones remained in scalp and blood on tofacitinib.

Following extraction, RNA underwent reverse transcription to cDNA, which served as the sequencing template. The repertoire was sequenced with immunoSEQ multiplex PCR; TCRdb's copy has only in-frame clones and lacks some. The sample carries 120,000 or so clones, over 60% recorded once. This chain joins TRBV27 and TRBJ2-6; a weak D match, TRBD1 (5 bases). The clonotype was recovered from a human donor with alopecia areata. Sample: CD4+ T cells sorted from blood, taken at week 4, from a patient treated with tofacitinib. The CDR3 is CASSPETSTVFGANVLTF. The CDR3 DNA sequence: TGTGCCAGCAGTCCCGAAACGTCGACAGTCTTTGGGGCCAACGTCCTGACTTTC.